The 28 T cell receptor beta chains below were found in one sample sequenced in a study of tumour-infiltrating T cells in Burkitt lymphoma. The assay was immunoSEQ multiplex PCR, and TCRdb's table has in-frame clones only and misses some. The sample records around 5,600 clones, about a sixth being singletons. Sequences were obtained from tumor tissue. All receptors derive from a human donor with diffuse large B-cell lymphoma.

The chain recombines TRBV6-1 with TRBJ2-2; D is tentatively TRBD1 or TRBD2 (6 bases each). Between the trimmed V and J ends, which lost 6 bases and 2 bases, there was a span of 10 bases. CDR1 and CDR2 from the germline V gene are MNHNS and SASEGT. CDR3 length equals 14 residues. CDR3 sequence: CASREGQNTGELFF. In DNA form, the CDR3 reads TGTGCCAGCAGGGAGGGACAAAACACCGGGGAGCTGTTTTTT.

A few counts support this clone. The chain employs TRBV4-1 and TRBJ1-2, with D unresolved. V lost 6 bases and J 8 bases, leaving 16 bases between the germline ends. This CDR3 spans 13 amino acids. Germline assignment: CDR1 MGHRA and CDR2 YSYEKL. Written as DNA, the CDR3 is TGCGCCAGCAGTCCGGACCCGGATGTCGGCTACACCTTC. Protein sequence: CASSPDPDVGYTF.

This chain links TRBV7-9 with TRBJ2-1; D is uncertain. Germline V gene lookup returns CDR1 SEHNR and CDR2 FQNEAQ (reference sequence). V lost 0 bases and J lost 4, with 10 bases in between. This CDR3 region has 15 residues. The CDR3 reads CASSLASPRYNEQFF. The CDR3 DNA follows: TGTGCCAGCAGCTTAGCGAGCCCTCGATACAATGAGCAGTTCTTC.

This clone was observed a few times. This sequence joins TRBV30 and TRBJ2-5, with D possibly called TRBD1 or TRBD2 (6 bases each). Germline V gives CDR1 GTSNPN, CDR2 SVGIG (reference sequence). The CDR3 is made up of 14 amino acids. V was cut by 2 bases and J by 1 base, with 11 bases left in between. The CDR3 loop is CAWSKGGGQETQYF. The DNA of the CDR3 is TGTGCCTGGAGTAAGGGGGGCGGCCAAGAGACCCAGTACTTC.

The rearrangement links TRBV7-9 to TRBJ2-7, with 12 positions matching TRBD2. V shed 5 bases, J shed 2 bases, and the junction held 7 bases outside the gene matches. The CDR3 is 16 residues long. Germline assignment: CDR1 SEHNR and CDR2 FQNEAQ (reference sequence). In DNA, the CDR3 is TGTGCCAGCAGCAAGCCTCCTAGCGGGAGGGCCTACGAGCAGTACTTC. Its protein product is CASSKPPSGRAYEQYF.

The CDR3 reads CAWSTGRSGNTIYF. The CDR3 nucleotides are TGTGCCTGGAGCACAGGCCGCTCTGGAAACACCATATATTTT. This chain connects TRBV30 to TRBJ1-3; a possible D gene is TRBD1 (5 bases). Germline assignment: CDR1 GTSNPN and CDR2 SVGIG (reference sequence). This CDR3 is built from 14 residues. V lost 3 bases and J 0 bases, leaving 9 bases between the germline ends.

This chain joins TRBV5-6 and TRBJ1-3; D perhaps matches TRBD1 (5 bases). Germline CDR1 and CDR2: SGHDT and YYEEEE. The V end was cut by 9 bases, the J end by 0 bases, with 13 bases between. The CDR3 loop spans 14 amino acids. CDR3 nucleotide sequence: TGTGCCAACCAGGGAGCCAGCTCTGGAAACACCATATATTTT. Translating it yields CANQGASSGNTIYF. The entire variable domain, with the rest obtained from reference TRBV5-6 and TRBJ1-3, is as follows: DAGVTQSPTHLIKTRGQQVTLRCSPKSGHDTVSWYQQALGQGPQFIFQYYEEEERQRGNFPDRFSGHQFPNYSSELNVNALLLGDSALYLCANQGASSGNTIYFGEGSWLTVV.

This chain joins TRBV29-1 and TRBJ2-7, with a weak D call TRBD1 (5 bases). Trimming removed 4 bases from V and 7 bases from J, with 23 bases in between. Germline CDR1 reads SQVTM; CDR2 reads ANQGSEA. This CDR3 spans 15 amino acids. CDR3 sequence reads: CSVGFSGSRGREQYF. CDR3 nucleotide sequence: TGCAGCGTTGGGTTTTCAGGGTCCCGTGGTAGGGAGCAGTACTTC.

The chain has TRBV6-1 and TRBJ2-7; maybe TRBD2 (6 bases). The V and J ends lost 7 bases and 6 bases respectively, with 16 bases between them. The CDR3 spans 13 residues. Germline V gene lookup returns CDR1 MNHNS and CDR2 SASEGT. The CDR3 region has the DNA TGTGCCAGCACCCGGGACGGGGGAGGCGAGCAGTACTTC. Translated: CASTRDGGGEQYF.

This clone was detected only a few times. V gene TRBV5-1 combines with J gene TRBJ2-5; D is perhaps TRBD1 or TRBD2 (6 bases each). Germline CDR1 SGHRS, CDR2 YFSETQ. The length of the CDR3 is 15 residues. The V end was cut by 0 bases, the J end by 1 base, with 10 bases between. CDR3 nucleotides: TGCGCCAGCAGCTTGGGGGGGGCAACCCAAGAGACCCAGTACTTC. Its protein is CASSLGGATQETQYF.

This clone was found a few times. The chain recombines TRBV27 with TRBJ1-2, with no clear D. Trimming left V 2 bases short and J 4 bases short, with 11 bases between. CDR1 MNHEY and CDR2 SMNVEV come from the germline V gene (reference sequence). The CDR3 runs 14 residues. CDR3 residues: CASSLTGVGYGYTF. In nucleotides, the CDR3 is TGTGCCAGCAGTTTAACGGGTGTGGGCTATGGCTACACCTTC.

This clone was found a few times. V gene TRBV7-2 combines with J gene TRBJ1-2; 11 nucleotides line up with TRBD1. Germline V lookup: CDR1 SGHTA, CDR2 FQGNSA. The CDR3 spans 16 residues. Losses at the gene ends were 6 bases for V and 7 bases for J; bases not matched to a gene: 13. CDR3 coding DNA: TGTGCCAGCAGTTATCCCCCGGGACAGGGGGTTGGTGGCTACACCTTC. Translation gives CASSYPPGQGVGGYTF.

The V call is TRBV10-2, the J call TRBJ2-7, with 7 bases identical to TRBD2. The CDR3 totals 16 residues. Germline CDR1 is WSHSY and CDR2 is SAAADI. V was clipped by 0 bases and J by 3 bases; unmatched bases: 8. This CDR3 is CASSESTGLWIYEQYF. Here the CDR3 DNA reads TGCGCCAGCAGTGAGTCGACGGGACTATGGATCTACGAGCAGTACTTC.

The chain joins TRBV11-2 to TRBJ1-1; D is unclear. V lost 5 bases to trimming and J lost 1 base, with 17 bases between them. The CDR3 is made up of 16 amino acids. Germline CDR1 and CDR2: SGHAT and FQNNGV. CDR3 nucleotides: TGTGCCAGCAGCCGCCGGGCCCCGAAGAGGAACACTGAAGCTTTCTTT. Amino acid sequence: CASSRRAPKRNTEAFF.

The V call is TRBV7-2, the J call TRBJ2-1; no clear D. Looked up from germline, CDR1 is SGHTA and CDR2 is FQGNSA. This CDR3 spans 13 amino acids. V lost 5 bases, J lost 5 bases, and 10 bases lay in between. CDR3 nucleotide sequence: TGTGCCAGCAGCCGGAGCCTAGACAATGAGCAGTTCTTC. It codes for CASSRSLDNEQFF. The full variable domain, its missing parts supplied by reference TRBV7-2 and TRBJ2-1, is GAGVSQSPSNKVTEKGKDVELRCDPISGHTALYWYRQSLGQGLEFLIYFQGNSAPDKSGLPSDRFSAERTGGSVSTLTIQRTQQEDSAVYLCASSRSLDNEQFFGPGTRLTVL.

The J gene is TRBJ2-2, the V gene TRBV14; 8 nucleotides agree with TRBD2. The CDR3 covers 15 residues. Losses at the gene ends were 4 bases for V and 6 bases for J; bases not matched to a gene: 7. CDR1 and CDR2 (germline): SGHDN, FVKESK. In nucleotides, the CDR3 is TGTGCCAGCAGCCTTCGACTAGCGCCGTCCGGGGAGCTGTTTTTT. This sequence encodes CASSLRLAPSGELFF.

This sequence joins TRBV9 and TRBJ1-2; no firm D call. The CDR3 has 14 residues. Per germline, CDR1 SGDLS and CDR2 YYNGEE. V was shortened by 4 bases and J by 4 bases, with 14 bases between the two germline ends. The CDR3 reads CASSPGGVRYGYTF. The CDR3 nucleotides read TGTGCCAGCAGCCCAGGCGGGGTTCGCTATGGCTACACCTTC.

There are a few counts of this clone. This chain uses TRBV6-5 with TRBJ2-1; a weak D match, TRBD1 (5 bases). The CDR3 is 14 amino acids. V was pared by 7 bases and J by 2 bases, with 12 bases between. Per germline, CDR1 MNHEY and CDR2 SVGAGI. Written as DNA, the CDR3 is TGTGCCAGCACCCGAGACAGAACCTACAATGAGCAGTTCTTC. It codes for CASTRDRTYNEQFF.

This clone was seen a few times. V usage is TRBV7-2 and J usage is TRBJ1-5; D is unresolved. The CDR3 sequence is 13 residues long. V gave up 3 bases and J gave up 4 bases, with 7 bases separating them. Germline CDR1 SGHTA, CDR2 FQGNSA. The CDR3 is CASSFSKNQPQHF. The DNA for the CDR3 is TGTGCCAGCAGCTTCTCCAAAAATCAGCCCCAGCATTTT.

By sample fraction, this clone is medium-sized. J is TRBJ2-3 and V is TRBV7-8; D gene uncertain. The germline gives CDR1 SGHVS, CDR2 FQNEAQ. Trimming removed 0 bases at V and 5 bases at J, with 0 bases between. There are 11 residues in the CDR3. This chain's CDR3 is CASSLADTQYF. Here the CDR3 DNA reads TGTGCCAGCAGCTTAGCAGATACGCAGTATTTT.

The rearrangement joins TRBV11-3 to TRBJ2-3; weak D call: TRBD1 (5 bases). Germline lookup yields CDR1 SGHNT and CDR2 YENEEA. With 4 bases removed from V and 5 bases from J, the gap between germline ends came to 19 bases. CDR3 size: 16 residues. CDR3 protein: CASSSGRALGRDTQYF. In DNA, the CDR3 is TGTGCCAGCAGCTCAGGGCGTGCCCTAGGACGAGATACGCAGTATTTT.

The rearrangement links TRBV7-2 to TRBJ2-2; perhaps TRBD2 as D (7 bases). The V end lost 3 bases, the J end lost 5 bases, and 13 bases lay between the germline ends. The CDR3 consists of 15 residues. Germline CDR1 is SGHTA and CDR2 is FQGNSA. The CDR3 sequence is CASSFQGRGTGELFF. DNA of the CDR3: TGTGCCAGCAGCTTTCAGGGGCGGGGGACCGGGGAGCTGTTTTTT. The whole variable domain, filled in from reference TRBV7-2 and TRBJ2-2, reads GAGVSQSPSNKVTEKGKDVELRCDPISGHTALYWYRQSLGQGLEFLIYFQGNSAPDKSGLPSDRFSAERTGGSVSTLTIQRTQQEDSAVYLCASSFQGRGTGELFFGEGSRLTVL.

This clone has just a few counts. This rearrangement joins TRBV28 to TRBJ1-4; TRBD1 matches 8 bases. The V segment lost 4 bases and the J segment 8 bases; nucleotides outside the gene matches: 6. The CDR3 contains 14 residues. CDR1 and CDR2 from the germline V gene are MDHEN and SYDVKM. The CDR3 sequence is CASSSGQGGEKLFF. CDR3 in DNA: TGTGCCAGCAGTTCCGGACAGGGAGGAGAAAAACTGTTTTTT.

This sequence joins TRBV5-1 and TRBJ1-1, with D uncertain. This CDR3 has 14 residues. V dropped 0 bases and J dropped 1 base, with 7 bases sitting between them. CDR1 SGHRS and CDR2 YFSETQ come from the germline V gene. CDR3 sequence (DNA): TGCGCCAGCAGCTTGGGGCTGTCGAACACTGAAGCTTTCTTT. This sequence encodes CASSLGLSNTEAFF.

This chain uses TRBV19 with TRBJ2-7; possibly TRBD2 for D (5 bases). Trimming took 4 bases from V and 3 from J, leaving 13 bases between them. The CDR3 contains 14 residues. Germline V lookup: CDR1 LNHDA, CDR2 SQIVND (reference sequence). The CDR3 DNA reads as TGTGCCAGTAGTAGTAGCGAACGTTACTACGAGCAGTACTTC. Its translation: CASSSSERYYEQYF.

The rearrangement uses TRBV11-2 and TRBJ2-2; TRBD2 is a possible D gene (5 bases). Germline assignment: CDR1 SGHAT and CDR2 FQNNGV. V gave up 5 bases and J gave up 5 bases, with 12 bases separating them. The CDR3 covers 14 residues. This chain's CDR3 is CASSPERETGELFF. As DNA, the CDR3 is TGTGCCAGCAGCCCTGAGAGGGAGACCGGGGAGCTGTTTTTT.

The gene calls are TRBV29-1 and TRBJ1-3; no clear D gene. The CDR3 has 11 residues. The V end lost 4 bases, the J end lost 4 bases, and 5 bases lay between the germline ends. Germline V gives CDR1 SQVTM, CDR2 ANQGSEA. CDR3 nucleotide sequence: TGCAGCGTTGTTTCGGGAAACACCATATATTTT. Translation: CSVVSGNTIYF.

The CDR3 DNA reads TGTGCCAGCAGCACGAGATCCGAGCAGTACTTC. It translates to CASSTRSEQYF. V usage is TRBV6-5 and J usage is TRBJ2-5; D is uncertain. Gene TRBJ2-7 matches the end of the DNA better, so the J call may be wrong. The CDR3 is 11 amino acids. Germline CDR1 is MNHEY and CDR2 is SVGAGI.